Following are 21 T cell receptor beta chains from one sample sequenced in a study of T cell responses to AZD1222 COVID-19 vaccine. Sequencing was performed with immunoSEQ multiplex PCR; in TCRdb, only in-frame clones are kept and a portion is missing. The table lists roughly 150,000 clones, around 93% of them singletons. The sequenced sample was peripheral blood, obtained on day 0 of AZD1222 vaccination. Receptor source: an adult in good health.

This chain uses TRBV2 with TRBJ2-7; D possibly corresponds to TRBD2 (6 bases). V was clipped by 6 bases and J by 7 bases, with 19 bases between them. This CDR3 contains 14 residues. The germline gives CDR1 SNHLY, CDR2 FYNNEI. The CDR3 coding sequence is TGTGCCAGCAGCCACCCGGACGGCGGGGAGGAGCAGTACTTC. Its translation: CASSHPDGGEEQYF.

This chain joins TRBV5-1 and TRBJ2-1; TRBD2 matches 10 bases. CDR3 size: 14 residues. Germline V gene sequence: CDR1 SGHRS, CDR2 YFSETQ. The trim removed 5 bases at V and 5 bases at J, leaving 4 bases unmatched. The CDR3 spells CASRGLADNNEQFF. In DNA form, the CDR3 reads TGCGCCAGCAGAGGACTAGCGGACAACAATGAGCAGTTCTTC.

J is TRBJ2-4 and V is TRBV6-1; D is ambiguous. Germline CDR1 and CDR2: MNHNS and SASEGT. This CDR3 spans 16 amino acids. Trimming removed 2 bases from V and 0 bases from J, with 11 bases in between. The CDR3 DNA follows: TGTGCCAGCAGTGAACCCAGTGTCCTAGCCAAAAACATTCAGTACTTC. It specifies CASSEPSVLAKNIQYF.

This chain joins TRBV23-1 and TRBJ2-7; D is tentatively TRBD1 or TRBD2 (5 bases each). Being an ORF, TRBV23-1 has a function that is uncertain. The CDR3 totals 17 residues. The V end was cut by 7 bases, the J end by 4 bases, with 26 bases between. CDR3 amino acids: CASIPGGVGPKRYEQYF. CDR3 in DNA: TGCGCCAGCATCCCTGGGGGTGTCGGACCGAAGAGGTACGAGCAGTACTTC.

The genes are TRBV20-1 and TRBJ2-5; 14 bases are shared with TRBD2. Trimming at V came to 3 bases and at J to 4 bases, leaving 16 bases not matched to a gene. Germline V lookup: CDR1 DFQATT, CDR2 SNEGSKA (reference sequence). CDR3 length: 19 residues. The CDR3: CSASQGLAGVFYGRETQYF. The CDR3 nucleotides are TGCAGTGCTAGTCAGGGACTAGCGGGAGTTTTTTATGGCAGAGAGACCCAGTACTTC.

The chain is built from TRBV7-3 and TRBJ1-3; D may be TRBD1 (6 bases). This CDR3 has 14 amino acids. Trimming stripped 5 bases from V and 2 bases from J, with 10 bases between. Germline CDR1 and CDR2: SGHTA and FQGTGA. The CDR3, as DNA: TGTGCCAGCAGCCACACAGGGACTGGAAACACCATATATTTT. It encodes CASSHTGTGNTIYF. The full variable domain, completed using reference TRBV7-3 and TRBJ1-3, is GAGVSQTPSNKVTEKGKYVELRCDPISGHTALYWYRQSLGQGPEFLIYFQGTGAADDSGLPNDRFFAVRPEGSVSTLKIQRTERGDSAVYLCASSHTGTGNTIYFGEGSWLTVV.

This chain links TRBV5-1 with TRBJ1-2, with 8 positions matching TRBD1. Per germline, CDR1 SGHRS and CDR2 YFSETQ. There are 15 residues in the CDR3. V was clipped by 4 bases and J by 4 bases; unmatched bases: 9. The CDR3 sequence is CASSPGTGGFYGYTF. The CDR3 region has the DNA TGCGCCAGCAGCCCGGGCACAGGGGGTTTCTATGGCTACACCTTC.

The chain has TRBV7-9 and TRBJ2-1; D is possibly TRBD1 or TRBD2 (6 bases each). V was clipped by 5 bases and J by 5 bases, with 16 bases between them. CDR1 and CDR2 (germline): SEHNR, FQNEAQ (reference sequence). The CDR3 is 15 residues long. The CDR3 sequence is CASSRGLAWDNEQFF. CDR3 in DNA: TGTGCCAGCAGCCGGGGGCTAGCCTGGGACAATGAGCAGTTCTTC.

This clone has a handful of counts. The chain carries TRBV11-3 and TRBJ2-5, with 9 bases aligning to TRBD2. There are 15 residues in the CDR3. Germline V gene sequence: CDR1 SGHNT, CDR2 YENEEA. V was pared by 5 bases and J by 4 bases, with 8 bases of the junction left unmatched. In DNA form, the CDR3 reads TGTGCCAGCAGCCCTAAGCGGGAGGATCGAGAGACCCAGTACTTC. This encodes CASSPKREDRETQYF.

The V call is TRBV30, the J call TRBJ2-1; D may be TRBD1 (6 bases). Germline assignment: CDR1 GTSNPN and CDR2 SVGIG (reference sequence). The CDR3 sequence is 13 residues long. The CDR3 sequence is CAWWGHLSNEQFF. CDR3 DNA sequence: TGTGCGTGGTGGGGACACCTTTCCAATGAGCAGTTCTTC.

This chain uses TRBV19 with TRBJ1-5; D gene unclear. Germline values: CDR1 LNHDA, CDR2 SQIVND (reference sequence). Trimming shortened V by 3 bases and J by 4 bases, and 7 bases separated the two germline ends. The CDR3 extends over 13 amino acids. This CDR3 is CASSMQRNQPQHF. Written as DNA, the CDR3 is TGTGCCAGTAGTATGCAGCGGAATCAGCCCCAGCATTTT.

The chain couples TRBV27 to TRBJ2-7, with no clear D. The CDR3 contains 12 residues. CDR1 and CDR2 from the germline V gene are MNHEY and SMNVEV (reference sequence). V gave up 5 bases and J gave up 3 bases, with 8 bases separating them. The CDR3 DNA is TGTGCCAGCAGTCCCCCCGGCTACGAGCAGTACTTC. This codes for CASSPPGYEQYF.

As DNA, the CDR3 is TGTGCCAGTTCCGCGGGACAGGGGGCGGTGAACACTGAAGCTTTCTTT. It yields the protein CASSAGQGAVNTEAFF. V and J are TRBV19 and TRBJ1-1; 12 bases map to TRBD1. V shed 8 bases and J 0 bases; nucleotides not matched to a gene: 7. In germline, CDR1 is LNHDA, CDR2 SQIVND (reference sequence). This CDR3 has 16 residues.

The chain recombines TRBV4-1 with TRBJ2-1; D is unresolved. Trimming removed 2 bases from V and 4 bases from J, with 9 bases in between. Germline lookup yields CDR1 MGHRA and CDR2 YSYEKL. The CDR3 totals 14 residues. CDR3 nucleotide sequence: TGCGCCAGCAGCCAACGGGCCCAATACAATGAGCAGTTCTTC. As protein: CASSQRAQYNEQFF.

The CDR3 DNA is TGCGCCAGCAGCTTGATCCCTCAGCGGGGGGCCCACAATGAGCAGTTCTTC. Protein: CASSLIPQRGAHNEQFF. The chain links TRBV5-1 to TRBJ2-1; 9 positions agree with TRBD2. V trimming: 1 base; J trimming: 5 bases; junction bases outside the gene matches: 10. Germline V lookup: CDR1 SGHRS, CDR2 YFSETQ. CDR3 length equals 17 residues.

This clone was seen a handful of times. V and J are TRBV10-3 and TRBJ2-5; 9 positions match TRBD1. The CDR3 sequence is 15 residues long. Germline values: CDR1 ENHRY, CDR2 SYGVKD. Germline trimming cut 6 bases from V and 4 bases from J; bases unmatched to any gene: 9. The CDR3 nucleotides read TGTGCCATCAGAATAGGACAGGGGAGTTTAGAGACCCAGTACTTC. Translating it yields CAIRIGQGSLETQYF.

In DNA form, the CDR3 reads TGCGCCAGCAGGCCCGGGGCCCCGGCAGATACGCAGTATTTT. Translating gives CASRPGAPADTQYF. The chain joins TRBV5-1 to TRBJ2-3, with D perhaps assigned TRBD1 or TRBD2 (5 bases each). The germline CDR1 and CDR2 sequences are SGHRS and YFSETQ. The germline V and J ends were trimmed by 5 bases and 4 bases, with 14 bases remaining between them. This CDR3 is built from 14 residues.

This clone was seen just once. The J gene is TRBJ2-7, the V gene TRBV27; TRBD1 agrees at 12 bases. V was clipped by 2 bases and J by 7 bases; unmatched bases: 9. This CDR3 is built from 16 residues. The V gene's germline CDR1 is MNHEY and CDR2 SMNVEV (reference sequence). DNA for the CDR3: TGTGCCAGCAGTTTACGGCCGGGACAGGGGGCATGGGAGCAGTACTTC. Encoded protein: CASSLRPGQGAWEQYF.

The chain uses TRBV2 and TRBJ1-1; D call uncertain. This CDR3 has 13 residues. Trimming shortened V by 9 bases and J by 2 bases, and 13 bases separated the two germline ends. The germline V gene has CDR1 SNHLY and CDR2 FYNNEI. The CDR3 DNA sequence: TGTGCCAGTCTGGACGGAGTAAACACTGAAGCTTTCTTT. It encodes CASLDGVNTEAFF.

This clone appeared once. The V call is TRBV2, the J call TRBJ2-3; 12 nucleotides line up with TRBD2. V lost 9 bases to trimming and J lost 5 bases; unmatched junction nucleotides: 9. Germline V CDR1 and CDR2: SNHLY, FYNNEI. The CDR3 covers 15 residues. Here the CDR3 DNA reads TGTGCCAGTTCTTCTAGCGGGAGGGCTAAAGATACGCAGTATTTT. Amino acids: CASSSSGRAKDTQYF.

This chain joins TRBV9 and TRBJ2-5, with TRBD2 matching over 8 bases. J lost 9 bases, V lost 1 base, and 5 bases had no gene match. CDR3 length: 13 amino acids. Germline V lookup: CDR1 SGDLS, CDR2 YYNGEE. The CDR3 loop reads CASSVQPGGAQYF. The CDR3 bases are TGTGCCAGCAGCGTACAGCCCGGGGGGGCCCAGTACTTC.